The 26 T cell receptor beta chains listed next were all sequenced from one sample in a study of OX40 agonist ivuxolimab in advanced cancers. The table came from immunoSEQ multiplex PCR; TCRdb's copy has only in-frame clones and leaves some out. Of some 35,000 clones in the sample, roughly 90% are singletons; the top ten hold around a tenth. This sample comprised CD4+ or CD8+ T cells sorted from blood, obtained in a trial of the OX40 agonist ivuxolimab. The origin of the receptors is an adult with an advanced solid tumor such as melanoma, head and neck, liver or kidney cancer.

V usage is TRBV7-2 and J usage is TRBJ1-1; D might be TRBD1 (5 bases). The germline V gene encodes CDR1 SGHTA and CDR2 FQGNSA. With 2 bases removed from V and 5 bases from J, the gap between germline ends came to 12 bases. The CDR3 runs to 14 residues. The CDR3 DNA reads as TGTGCCAGCAGCTTATGGCAGGGACGGACTGAAGCTTTCTTT. Translated: CASSLWQGRTEAFF.

This chain joins TRBV4-2 and TRBJ1-4, with 7 bases that match TRBD1. This CDR3 spans 17 amino acids. V lost 1 base and J lost 5; bases outside the gene matches: 10. Germline CDR1 reads LGHNA; CDR2 reads YNFKEQ. CDR3 nucleotides: TGTGCCAGCAGCCAAGCGACAGGGCCCAGGGGCAATGAAAAACTGTTTTTT. Residues: CASSQATGPRGNEKLFF.

This rearrangement joins TRBV15 to TRBJ2-4, with 9 bases matching TRBD2. Looked up from germline, CDR1 is LNHNV and CDR2 is YYDKDF (reference sequence). This CDR3 spans 17 amino acids. V shed 0 bases, J shed 8 bases, and the junction held 11 bases outside the gene matches. CDR3 nucleotide sequence: TGTGCCACCAGCAGAGATTTGGCGGGAGGGCCGATTGACATTCAGTACTTC. It encodes CATSRDLAGGPIDIQYF.

V and J are TRBV5-1 and TRBJ1-4, with D perhaps matching TRBD1 (5 bases). Germline-derived CDR1 and CDR2 are SGHRS and YFSETQ. This CDR3 has 15 residues. V shed 4 bases and J shed 8 bases, with 18 bases lying between them. CDR3 protein: CASSPGTVGREKLFF. The CDR3 DNA is TGCGCCAGCAGCCCCGGGACTGTCGGAAGAGAAAAACTGTTTTTT.

This sequence joins TRBV29-1 and TRBJ1-5; TRBD1 matches at 7 bases. V lost 6 bases to trimming and J lost 5 bases; unmatched junction nucleotides: 10. Germline CDR1 and CDR2: SQVTM and ANQGSEA. The CDR3 contains 14 residues. CDR3 loop: CSVLGQTTDQPQHF. As DNA, the CDR3 is TGCAGCGTCCTGGGACAGACTACCGATCAGCCCCAGCATTTT.

The rearrangement uses TRBV27 and TRBJ1-2; 7 bases are a match to TRBD1. CDR1 MNHEY and CDR2 SMNVEV come from the germline V gene (reference sequence). Trimming took 6 bases from V and 8 from J; bases not matched to a gene: 12. This CDR3 spans 14 amino acids. The CDR3 bases are TGTGCCAGCAGAGAAGAGGGGGCCTCTATCGGCTACACCTTC. It is translated as CASREEGASIGYTF.

This sequence joins TRBV19 and TRBJ1-3; D remains unclear. Per germline, CDR1 LNHDA and CDR2 SQIVND (reference sequence). The CDR3 is 11 residues long. V lost 7 bases and J lost 8, with 9 bases in between. Written as DNA, the CDR3 is TGTGCCAGTACCTATGGGTACACCATATATTTT. Protein sequence: CASTYGYTIYF. Based on the CDR3 plus reference TRBV19 and TRBJ1-3, the full variable domain is DGGITQSPKYLFRKEGQNVTLSCEQNLNHDAMYWYRQDPGQGLRLIYYSQIVNDFQKGDIAEGYSVSREKKESFPLTVTSAQKNPTAFYLCASTYGYTIYFGEGSWLTVV.

The rearrangement joins TRBV5-1 to TRBJ2-3; D is unresolved. Germline V lookup: CDR1 SGHRS, CDR2 YFSETQ. The V end lost 4 bases, the J end lost 1 base, and 7 bases lay between the germline ends. The CDR3 totals 13 residues. The CDR3 protein is CASSDSRTDTQYF. The DNA for the CDR3 is TGCGCCAGCAGCGACTCCCGCACAGATACGCAGTATTTT.

The chain uses TRBV7-2 and TRBJ2-3; D call uncertain. Looked up from germline, CDR1 is SGHTA and CDR2 is FQGNSA. The CDR3 is made up of 15 amino acids. With 5 bases removed from V and 3 bases from J, the gap between germline ends came to 15 bases. Here the CDR3 reads CASSPLSYLTDTQYF. For the CDR3, the DNA is TGTGCCAGCAGCCCCTTATCCTATCTTACAGATACGCAGTATTTT.

This clone appeared a single time. The rearrangement links TRBV29-1 to TRBJ1-1; possibly TRBD1 for D (5 bases). The germline V and J ends were trimmed by 4 bases and 4 bases, with 16 bases remaining between them. The CDR3 length is 14 residues. In germline, CDR1 is SQVTM, CDR2 ANQGSEA. CDR3 sequence (DNA): TGCAGCGTTGGTGGAATGTGGGGGGGCACTGAAGCTTTCTTT. This translates into CSVGGMWGGTEAFF.

The V call is TRBV14, the J call TRBJ2-7; no clear D gene. Per germline, CDR1 SGHDN and CDR2 FVKESK. The CDR3 runs to 12 residues. V was clipped by 4 bases and J by 2 bases, with 6 bases between them. CDR3 nucleotide sequence: TGTGCCAGCAGCCGCTGGCCCTACGAGCAGTACTTC. Translating it yields CASSRWPYEQYF. The full variable domain, its missing parts supplied by reference TRBV14 and TRBJ2-7, is EAGVTQFPSHSVIEKGQTVTLRCDPISGHDNLYWYRRVMGKEIKFLLHFVKESKQDESGMPNNRFLAERTGGTYSTLKVQPAELEDSGVYFCASSRWPYEQYFGPGTRLTVT.

The chain uses TRBV11-2 and TRBJ2-3; no firm D call. The CDR3 consists of 15 residues. Germline V gene sequence: CDR1 SGHAT, CDR2 FQNNGV. V was pared by 2 bases and J by 2 bases, with 11 bases between. The CDR3 reads CASSLSGISTDTQYF. The CDR3 DNA reads as TGTGCCAGCAGCTTATCTGGCATCTCCACAGATACGCAGTATTTT.

This clone was seen once. The chain is built from TRBV5-1 and TRBJ2-4, with D unclear. The CDR3 has 12 amino acids. V dropped 3 bases and J dropped 1 base, with 2 bases sitting between them. Germline V CDR1 and CDR2: SGHRS, YFSETQ. The DNA for the CDR3 is TGCGCCAGCAGCTCTGCCAAAAACATTCAGTACTTC. Translating gives CASSSAKNIQYF.

This clone was picked up one time. This chain joins TRBV2 and TRBJ2-2, with a possible D match to TRBD1 (5 bases). This CDR3 has 15 residues. V was pared by 4 bases and J by 3 bases, with 12 bases between. Germline CDR1 and CDR2: SNHLY and FYNNEI. CDR3 DNA: TGTGCCAGCAGTGGTTCGACAGTCTACACCGGGGAGCTGTTTTTT. Translating gives CASSGSTVYTGELFF.

The chain's CDR3 is CASSRRTSGLSTDTQYF. The CDR3 region has the DNA TGTGCCAGCAGCCGGAGGACTAGCGGGTTGAGCACAGATACGCAGTATTTT. This chain uses TRBV27 with TRBJ2-3; 11 bases are a match to TRBD2. Germline loops: CDR1 MNHEY, CDR2 SMNVEV (reference sequence). The V and J ends lost 6 bases and 0 bases, in that order; junction bases with no gene match: 8. CDR3 length equals 17 residues.

With respect to this clone: Distinct nucleotide sequences in the sample also encode this CDR3. The chain uses TRBV9 and TRBJ2-2; 9 positions match TRBD1. Losses at the gene ends were 7 bases for V and 0 bases for J; bases not matched to a gene: 1. Germline V gives CDR1 SGDLS, CDR2 YYNGEE. This CDR3 spans 14 amino acids. CDR3 bases: TGTGCCAGCCGGGACAGGGCGAACACCGGGGAGCTGTTTTTT. Translating it yields CASRDRANTGELFF.

This clone was picked up a small number of times. The sample holds other DNA sequences that translate to the same CDR3. The V and J genes are TRBV7-2 and TRBJ1-2; TRBD1 aligns across 7 bases. The CDR3 consists of 14 residues. Trimming at V came to 4 bases and at J to 4 bases, leaving 6 bases not matched to a gene. From germline, CDR1 is SGHTA and CDR2 FQGNSA. CDR3 protein: CASSSPGGLYGYTF. The CDR3 DNA reads TGTGCCAGCAGCTCGCCAGGGGGACTCTATGGCTACACCTTC.

This chain links TRBV7-2 with TRBJ2-1; 10 nucleotides match TRBD2. CDR1 is SGHTA, CDR2 FQGNSA, per germline. This CDR3 contains 15 residues. V lost 4 bases, J lost 7 bases, and 7 bases stayed unmatched. CDR3 sequence reads: CASSWTSGMTNEQFF. The CDR3 DNA follows: TGTGCCAGCAGCTGGACTAGCGGAATGACTAATGAGCAGTTCTTC.

The chain uses TRBV5-1 and TRBJ2-6; D is possibly TRBD1 (6 bases). Germline V gives CDR1 SGHRS, CDR2 YFSETQ. V was trimmed by 0 bases and J by 2 bases, leaving 15 bases between them. This CDR3 comprises 18 residues. CDR3 sequence: CASSLGQGLVTGANVLTF. For the CDR3, the DNA is TGCGCCAGCAGCTTGGGGCAGGGGTTGGTGACTGGGGCCAACGTCCTGACTTTC.

CDR3 loop: CASSLRQGAPRGELFF. DNA of the CDR3: TGTGCCAGCAGTTTGAGACAGGGGGCCCCTCGCGGGGAGCTGTTTTTT. The gene calls are TRBV27 and TRBJ2-2; 10 bases fit TRBD1. V was clipped by 3 bases and J by 7 bases; unmatched bases: 8. In germline, CDR1 is MNHEY, CDR2 SMNVEV (reference sequence). The CDR3 has 16 residues.

The chain recombines TRBV9 with TRBJ2-7; D possibly matches TRBD1 or TRBD2 (5 bases each). V dropped 0 bases and J dropped 2 bases, with 15 bases sitting between them. The germline CDR1 and CDR2 sequences are SGDLS and YYNGEE. The CDR3 spans 16 residues. The CDR3: CASSVDAGTGPYEQYF. The DNA for the CDR3 is TGTGCCAGCAGCGTAGACGCCGGGACGGGGCCCTACGAGCAGTACTTC. The full variable domain, completed using reference TRBV9 and TRBJ2-7, is DSGVTQTPKHLITATGQRVTLRCSPRSGDLSVYWYQQSLDQGLQFLIQYYNGEERAKGNILERFSAQQFPDLHSELNLSSLELGDSALYFCASSVDAGTGPYEQYFGPGTRLTVT.

This clone was seen just once. The chain recombines TRBV7-9 with TRBJ1-1; D unclear. This CDR3 is built from 15 residues. The V gene lost 1 base and the J gene lost 3 bases, with 12 bases spanning the gap. Germline-derived CDR1 and CDR2 are SEHNR and FQNEAQ (reference sequence). In nucleotides, the CDR3 is TGTGCCAGCAGCTTAGATAGGACCCCGGACACTGAAGCTTTCTTT. Translating it yields CASSLDRTPDTEAFF.

The chain employs TRBV7-2 and TRBJ1-5, with 8 bases lining up with TRBD1. The germline V gene encodes CDR1 SGHTA and CDR2 FQGNSA. There are 15 residues in the CDR3. J gave up 1 base and V 6 bases, and 5 bases lay outside the gene matches. CDR3 sequence: CASSVQGASNQPQHF. The CDR3 DNA is TGTGCCAGCAGTGTTCAGGGGGCGAGCAATCAGCCCCAGCATTTT.

The V gene is TRBV25-1, the J gene TRBJ2-4; no definite D call. Germline CDR1 reads MGHDK; CDR2 reads SYGVNS. Trimming left V 5 bases short and J 0 bases short, with 8 bases between. The CDR3 consists of 14 residues. CDR3 nucleotides: TGTGCCAGCAGTAGACTGTTAGCCAAAAACATTCAGTACTTC. It yields the protein CASSRLLAKNIQYF. Drawing the rest from reference TRBV25-1 and TRBJ2-4, the complete variable domain is EADIYQTPRYLVIGTGKKITLECSQTMGHDKMYWYQQDPGMELHLIHYSYGVNSTEKGDLSSESTVSRIRTEHFPLTLESARPSHTSQYLCASSRLLAKNIQYFGAGTRLSVL.

V and J are TRBV28 and TRBJ1-1; D is unresolved. The CDR3 contains 12 residues. V was pared by 7 bases and J by 1 base, with 7 bases between. Germline lookup yields CDR1 MDHEN and CDR2 SYDVKM. The chain's CDR3 is CASTKRNTEAFF. CDR3 bases: TGTGCCAGCACCAAAAGGAACACTGAAGCTTTCTTT.

The genes are TRBV30 and TRBJ2-2; a weak D match, TRBD1 (5 bases). Germline-derived CDR1 and CDR2 are GTSNPN and SVGIG (reference sequence). CDR3 size: 14 residues. V dropped 2 bases and J dropped 6 bases, with 13 bases sitting between them. The CDR3 spells CAWSNRPPPGELFF. As DNA, the CDR3 is TGTGCCTGGAGTAACAGGCCTCCCCCCGGGGAGCTGTTTTTT.